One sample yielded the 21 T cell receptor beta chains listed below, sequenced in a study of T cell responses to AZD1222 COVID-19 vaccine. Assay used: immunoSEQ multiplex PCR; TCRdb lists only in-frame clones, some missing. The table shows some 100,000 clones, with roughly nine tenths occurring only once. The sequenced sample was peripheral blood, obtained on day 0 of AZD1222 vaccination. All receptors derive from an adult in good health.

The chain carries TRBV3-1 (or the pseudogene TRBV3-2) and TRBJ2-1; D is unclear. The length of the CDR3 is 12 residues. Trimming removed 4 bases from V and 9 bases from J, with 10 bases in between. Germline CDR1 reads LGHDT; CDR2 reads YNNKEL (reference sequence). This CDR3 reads CASSLTTSEQFF. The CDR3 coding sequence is TGTGCCAGCAGCCTAACAACTTCTGAGCAGTTCTTC.

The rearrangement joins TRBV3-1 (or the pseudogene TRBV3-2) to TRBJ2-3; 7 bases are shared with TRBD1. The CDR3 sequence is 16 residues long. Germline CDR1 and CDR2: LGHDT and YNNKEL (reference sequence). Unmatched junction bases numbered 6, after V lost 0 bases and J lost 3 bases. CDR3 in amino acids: CASSQDYRGETDTQYF. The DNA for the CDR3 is TGTGCCAGCAGCCAAGATTACAGGGGTGAAACAGATACGCAGTATTTT.

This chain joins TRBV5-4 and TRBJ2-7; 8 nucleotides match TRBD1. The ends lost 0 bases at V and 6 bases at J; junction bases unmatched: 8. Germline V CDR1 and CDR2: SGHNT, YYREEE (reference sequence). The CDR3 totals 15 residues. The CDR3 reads CASSLAGWQGAEQYF. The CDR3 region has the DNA TGTGCCAGCAGCTTGGCGGGTTGGCAGGGGGCCGAGCAGTACTTC.

The CDR3 coding sequence is TGTGCCAGTAGTATAGTAGGGGGCTCCCAGCATTTT. Protein: CASSIVGGSQHF. The chain employs TRBV19 and TRBJ1-5, with 7 nucleotides matching TRBD1. The trim removed 1 base at V and 11 bases at J, leaving 2 bases unmatched. There are 12 residues in the CDR3. Germline lookup yields CDR1 LNHDA and CDR2 SQIVND (reference sequence).

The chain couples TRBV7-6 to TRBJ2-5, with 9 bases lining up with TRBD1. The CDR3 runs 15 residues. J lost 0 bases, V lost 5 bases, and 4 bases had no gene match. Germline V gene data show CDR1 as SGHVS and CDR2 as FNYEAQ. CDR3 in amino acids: CASSEWDRDQETQYF. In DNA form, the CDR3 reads TGTGCCAGCAGCGAATGGGACAGGGACCAAGAGACCCAGTACTTC.

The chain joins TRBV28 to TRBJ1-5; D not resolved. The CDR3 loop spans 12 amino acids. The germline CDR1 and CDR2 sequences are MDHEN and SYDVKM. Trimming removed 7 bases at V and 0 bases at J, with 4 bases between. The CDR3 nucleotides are TGTGCCAGCATGATTAGCAATCAGCCCCAGCATTTT. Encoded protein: CASMISNQPQHF.

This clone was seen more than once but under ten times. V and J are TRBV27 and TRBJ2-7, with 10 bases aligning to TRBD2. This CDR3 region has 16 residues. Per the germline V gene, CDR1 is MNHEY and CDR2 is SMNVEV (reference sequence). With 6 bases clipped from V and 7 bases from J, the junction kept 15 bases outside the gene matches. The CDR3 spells CASRSTRLAGPLEQYF. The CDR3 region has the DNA TGTGCCAGCAGGAGTACGAGACTAGCGGGCCCGCTAGAGCAGTACTTC.

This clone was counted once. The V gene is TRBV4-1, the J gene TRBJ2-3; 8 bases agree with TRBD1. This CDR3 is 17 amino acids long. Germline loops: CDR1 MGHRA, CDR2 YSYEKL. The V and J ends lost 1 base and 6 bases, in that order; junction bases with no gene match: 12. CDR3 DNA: TGCGCCAGCAGCCAAGTCAGGGGGCAGGGGAATTCGGATACGCAGTATTTT. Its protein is CASSQVRGQGNSDTQYF.

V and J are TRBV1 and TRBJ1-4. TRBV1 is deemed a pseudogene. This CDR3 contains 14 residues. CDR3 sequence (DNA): TGCACCAGCAGCCAACCATACCCTAATGAAAAACTGTTTTTT. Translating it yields CTSSQPYPNEKLFF.

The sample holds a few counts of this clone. The CDR3 spells CASSPTGGNTEAFF. CDR3 nucleotide sequence: TGTGCCAGTAGCCCGACAGGGGGCAATACTGAAGCTTTCTTT. The chain employs TRBV19 and TRBJ1-1, with TRBD1 matching over 10 bases. V lost 6 bases, J lost 5 bases, and 6 bases stayed unmatched. The CDR3 spans 14 residues. Germline V gene lookup returns CDR1 LNHDA and CDR2 SQIVND (reference sequence).

The CDR3 here is CASSKTGGRNYGYTF. The CDR3 DNA reads TGTGCCAGCAGTAAAACAGGGGGTAGAAACTATGGCTACACCTTC. This sequence joins TRBV28 and TRBJ1-2, with 8 bases that match TRBD1. This CDR3 spans 15 amino acids. V shed 5 bases and J 2 bases; nucleotides not matched to a gene: 7. Germline CDR1 and CDR2: MDHEN and SYDVKM.

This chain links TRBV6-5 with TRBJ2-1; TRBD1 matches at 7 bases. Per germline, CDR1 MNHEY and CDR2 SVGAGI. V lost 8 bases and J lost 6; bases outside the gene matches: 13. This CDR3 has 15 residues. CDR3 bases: TGTGCCAGCGGGCCGGGCAGGGGGATATTCAATGAGCAGTTCTTC. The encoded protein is CASGPGRGIFNEQFF.

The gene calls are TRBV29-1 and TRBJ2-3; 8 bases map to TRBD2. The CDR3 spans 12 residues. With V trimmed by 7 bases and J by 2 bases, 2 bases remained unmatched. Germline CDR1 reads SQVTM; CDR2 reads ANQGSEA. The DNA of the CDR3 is TGCAGCGGTAGCGGGGACACAGATACGCAGTATTTT. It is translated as CSGSGDTDTQYF.

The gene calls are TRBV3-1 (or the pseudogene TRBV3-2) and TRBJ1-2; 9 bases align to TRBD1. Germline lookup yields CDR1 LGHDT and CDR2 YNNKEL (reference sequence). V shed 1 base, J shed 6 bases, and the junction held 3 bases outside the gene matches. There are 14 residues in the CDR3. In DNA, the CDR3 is TGTGCCAGCAGCCAAGGCGGGACAGGGCATGGCTACACCTTC. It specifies CASSQGGTGHGYTF.

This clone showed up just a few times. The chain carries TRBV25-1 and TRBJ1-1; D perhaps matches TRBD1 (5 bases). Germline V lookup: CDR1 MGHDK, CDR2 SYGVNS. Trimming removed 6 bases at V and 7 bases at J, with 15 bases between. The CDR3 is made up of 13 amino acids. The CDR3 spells CASRLSGEVEAFF. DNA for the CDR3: TGTGCCAGCAGATTATCGGGGGAGGTTGAAGCTTTCTTT.

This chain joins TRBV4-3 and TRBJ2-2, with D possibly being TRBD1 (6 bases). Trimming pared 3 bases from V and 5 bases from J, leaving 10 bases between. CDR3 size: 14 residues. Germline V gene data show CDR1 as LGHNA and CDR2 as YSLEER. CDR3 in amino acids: CASSQRGGTGELFF. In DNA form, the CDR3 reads TGCGCCAGCAGCCAGAGAGGGGGTACCGGGGAGCTGTTTTTT.

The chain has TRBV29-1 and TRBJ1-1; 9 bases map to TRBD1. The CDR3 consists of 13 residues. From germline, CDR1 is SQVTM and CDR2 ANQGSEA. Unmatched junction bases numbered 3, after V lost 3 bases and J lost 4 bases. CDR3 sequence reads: CSVETGGSTEAFF. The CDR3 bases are TGCAGCGTTGAGACAGGGGGGAGCACTGAAGCTTTCTTT.

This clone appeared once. This chain's CDR3 is CASSLSPNSQETQYF. CDR3 nucleotides: TGTGCCAGCAGCTTGTCGCCGAATTCCCAAGAGACCCAGTACTTC. The rearrangement uses TRBV7-8 and TRBJ2-5, with unresolved D. V lost 3 bases to trimming and J lost 1 base, with 12 bases between them. The CDR3 runs 15 residues. Germline V CDR1 and CDR2: SGHVS, FQNEAQ.

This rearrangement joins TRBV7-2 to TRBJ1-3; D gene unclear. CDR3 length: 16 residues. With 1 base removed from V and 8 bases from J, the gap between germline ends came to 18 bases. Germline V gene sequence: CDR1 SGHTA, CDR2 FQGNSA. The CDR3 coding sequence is TGTGCCAGCAGCTTAGGTCGTCCAGAGACGGGATACACCATATATTTT. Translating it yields CASSLGRPETGYTIYF.

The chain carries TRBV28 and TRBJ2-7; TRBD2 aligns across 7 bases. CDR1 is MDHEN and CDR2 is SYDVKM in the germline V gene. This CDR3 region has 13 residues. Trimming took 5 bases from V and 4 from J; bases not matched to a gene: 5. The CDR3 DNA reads TGTGCCAGCAGTGATCTAGCGGCTTACGAGCAGTACTTC. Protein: CASSDLAAYEQYF.

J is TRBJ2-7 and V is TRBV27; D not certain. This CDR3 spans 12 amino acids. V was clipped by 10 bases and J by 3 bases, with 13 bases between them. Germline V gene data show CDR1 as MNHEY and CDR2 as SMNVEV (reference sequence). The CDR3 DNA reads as TGTGCCACAAGATCGGTCAGCTACGAGCAGTACTTC. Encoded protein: CATRSVSYEQYF.